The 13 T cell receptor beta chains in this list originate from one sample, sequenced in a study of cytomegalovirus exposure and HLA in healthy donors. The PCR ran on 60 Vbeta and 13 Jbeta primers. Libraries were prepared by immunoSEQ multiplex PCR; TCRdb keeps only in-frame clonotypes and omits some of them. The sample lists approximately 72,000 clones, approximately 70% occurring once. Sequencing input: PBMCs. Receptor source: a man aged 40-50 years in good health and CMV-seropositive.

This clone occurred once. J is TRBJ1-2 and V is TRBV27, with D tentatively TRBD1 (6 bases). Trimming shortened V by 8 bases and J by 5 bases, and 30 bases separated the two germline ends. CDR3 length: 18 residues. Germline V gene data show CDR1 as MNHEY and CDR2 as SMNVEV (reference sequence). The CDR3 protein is CASGLGGDTRRSLYGYTF. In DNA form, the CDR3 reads TGTGCCAGCGGACTCGGTGGGGACACACGGAGAAGCCTGTATGGCTACACCTTC.

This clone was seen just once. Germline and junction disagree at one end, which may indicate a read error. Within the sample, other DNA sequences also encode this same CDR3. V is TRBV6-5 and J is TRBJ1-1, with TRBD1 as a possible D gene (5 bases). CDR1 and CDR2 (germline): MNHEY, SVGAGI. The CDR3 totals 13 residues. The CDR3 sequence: CASIRASNTEAFF. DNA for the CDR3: TGTGCCAGCATCAGGGCATCGAACACTGAGGCTTTCTTT.

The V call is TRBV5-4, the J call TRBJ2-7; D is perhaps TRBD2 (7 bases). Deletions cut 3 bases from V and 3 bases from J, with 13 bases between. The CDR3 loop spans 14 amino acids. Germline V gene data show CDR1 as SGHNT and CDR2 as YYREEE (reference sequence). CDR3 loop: CASSSGGGDYEQYF. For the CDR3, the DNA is TGTGCCAGCAGCTCGGGGGGCGGAGACTACGAGCAGTACTTC.

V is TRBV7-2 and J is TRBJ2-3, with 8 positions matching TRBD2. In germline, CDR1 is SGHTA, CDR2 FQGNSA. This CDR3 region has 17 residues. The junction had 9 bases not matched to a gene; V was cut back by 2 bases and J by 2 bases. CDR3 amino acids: CASSLWAAGADTDTQYF. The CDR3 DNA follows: TGTGCCAGCAGCTTATGGGCAGCGGGGGCCGACACAGATACGCAGTATTTT.

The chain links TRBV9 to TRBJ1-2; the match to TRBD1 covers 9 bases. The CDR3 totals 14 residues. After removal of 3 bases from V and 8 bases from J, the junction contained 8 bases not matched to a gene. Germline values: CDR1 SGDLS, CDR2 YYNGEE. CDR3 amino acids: CASSGQTGGLGYTF. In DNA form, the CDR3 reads TGTGCCAGCAGCGGCCAAACAGGGGGCTTGGGCTACACCTTC.

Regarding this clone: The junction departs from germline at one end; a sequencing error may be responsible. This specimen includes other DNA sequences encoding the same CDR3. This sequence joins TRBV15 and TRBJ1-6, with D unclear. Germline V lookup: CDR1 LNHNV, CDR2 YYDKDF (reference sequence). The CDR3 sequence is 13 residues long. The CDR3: CATRAGDNSPLHF. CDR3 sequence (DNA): TGTGCCACCAGGGCGGGAGATAATTCCCCCCTCCACTTT.

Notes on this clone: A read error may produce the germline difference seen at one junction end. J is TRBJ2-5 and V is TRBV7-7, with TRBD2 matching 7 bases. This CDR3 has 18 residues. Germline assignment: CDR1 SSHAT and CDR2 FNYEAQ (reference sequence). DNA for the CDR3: TGTGCTAGCAGCCCCCGAGGAGCGGGGCCCAACCGGAGGGAGACCCAGTACTTC. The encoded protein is CASSPRGAGPNRRETQYF.

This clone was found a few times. As DNA, the CDR3 is TGTGCCACCAGCAAAACAGGGTTTCAGCCCCAGCATTTT. This codes for CATSKTGFQPQHF. This chain links TRBV15 with TRBJ1-5, with D possibly TRBD1 on 6 matching bases. Germline CDR1 reads LNHNV; CDR2 reads YYDKDF (reference sequence). V lost 4 bases to trimming and J lost 6 bases, with 10 bases between them. This CDR3 has 13 amino acids.

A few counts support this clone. CDR3 region: CASNQAYSWGVRDEQYF. The CDR3 DNA reads as TGTGCCAGCAATCAAGCGTATTCGTGGGGGGTTCGCGACGAGCAGTACTTC. The chain is built from TRBV5-6 and TRBJ2-5, with TRBD2 as a possible D gene (6 bases). The J call may not be correct, given that the DNA end is closer to TRBJ2-7. This CDR3 is 17 amino acids long. Germline V gene sequence: CDR1 SGHDT, CDR2 YYEEEE.

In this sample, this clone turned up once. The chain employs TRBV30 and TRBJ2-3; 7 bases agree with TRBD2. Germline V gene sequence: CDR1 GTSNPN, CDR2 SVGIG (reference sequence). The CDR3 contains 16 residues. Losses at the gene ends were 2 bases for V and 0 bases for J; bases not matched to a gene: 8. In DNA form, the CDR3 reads TGTGCCTGGAGTCCTCTACCTAGCGGAAGCACAGATACGCAGTATTTT. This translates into CAWSPLPSGSTDTQYF.

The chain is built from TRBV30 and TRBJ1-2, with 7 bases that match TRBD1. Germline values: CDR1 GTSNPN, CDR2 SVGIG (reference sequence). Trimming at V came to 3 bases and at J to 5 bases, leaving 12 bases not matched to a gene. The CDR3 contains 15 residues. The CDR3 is CAWSPTGARGYGYTF. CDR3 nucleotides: TGTGCCTGGAGCCCAACAGGGGCTCGGGGGTATGGCTACACCTTC.

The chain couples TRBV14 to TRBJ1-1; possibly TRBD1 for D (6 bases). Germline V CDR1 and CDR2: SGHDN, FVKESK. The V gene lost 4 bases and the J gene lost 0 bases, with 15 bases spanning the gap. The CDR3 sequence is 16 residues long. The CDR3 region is CASSPKGGDMNTEAFF. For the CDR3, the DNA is TGTGCCAGCAGCCCGAAAGGGGGGGATATGAACACTGAAGCTTTCTTT.

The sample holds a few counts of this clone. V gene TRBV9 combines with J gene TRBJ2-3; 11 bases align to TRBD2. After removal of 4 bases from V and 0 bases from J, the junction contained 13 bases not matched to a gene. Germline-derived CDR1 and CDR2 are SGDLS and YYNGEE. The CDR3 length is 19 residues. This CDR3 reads CASSPYRVAGGTSTDTQYF. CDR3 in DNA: TGTGCCAGCAGCCCATATCGGGTAGCGGGGGGGACTAGCACAGATACGCAGTATTTT.